This T cell receptor beta chain was observed in a study of cytomegalovirus exposure and HLA in healthy donors. PCR primers comprised 60 Vbeta and 13 Jbeta primers. Data came from immunoSEQ multiplex PCR; TCRdb stores just in-frame clones and leaves some out. The sample has fewer than 110,000 clones, about four fifths seen once. This CDR3 has 15 residues. Trimming removed 2 bases from V and 7 bases from J; junction bases left unmatched: 7. CDR1 is SGDLS and CDR2 is YYNGEE in the germline V gene. In this sample, this clone turned up once. The chain recombines TRBV9 with TRBJ2-1; 9 bases line up with TRBD1. The sequence derives from a man aged 25 to 40 in good health and CMV-seropositive. The sequenced sample was PBMCs. Here the CDR3 DNA reads TGTGCCAGCAGCGTCACAGGGGGCTTGTCGAATGAGCAGTTCTTC. The encoded protein is CASSVTGGLSNEQFF.